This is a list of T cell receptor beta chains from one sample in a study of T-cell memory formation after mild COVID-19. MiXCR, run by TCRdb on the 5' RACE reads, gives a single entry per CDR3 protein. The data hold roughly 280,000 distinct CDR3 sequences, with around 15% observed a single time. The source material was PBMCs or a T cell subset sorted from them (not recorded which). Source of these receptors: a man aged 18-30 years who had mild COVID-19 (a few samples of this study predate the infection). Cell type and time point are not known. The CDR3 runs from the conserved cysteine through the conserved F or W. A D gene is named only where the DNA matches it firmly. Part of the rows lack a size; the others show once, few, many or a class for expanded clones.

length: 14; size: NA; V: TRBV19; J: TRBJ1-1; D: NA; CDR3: CASSISVEATEAFF; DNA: TGTGCCAGTAGTATAAGCGTGGAGGCCACTGAAGCTTTCTTT
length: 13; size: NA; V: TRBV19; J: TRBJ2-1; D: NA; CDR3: CASSVGGYNEQFF; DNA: TGTGCCAGTAGTGTTGGAGGGTACAATGAGCAGTTCTTC
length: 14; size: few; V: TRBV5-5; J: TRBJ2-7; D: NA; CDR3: CASSPRRDGDEQYF; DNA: TGTGCCAGCAGCCCACGTCGGGATGGTGACGAGCAGTACTTC
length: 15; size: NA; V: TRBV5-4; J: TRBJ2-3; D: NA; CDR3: CASSGTDGVTDTQYF; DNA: TGTGCCAGCAGCGGAACCGACGGAGTCACAGATACGCAGTATTTT
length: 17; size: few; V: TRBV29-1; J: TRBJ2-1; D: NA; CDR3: CSVEWAQGGGVYNEQFF; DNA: TGCAGCGTTGAATGGGCCCAGGGAGGGGGCGTATACAATGAGCAGTTCTTC
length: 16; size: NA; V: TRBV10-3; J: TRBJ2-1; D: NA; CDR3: CAISESGGPLYNEQFF; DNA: TGTGCCATCAGTGAGTCTGGGGGACCCCTCTACAATGAGCAGTTCTTC
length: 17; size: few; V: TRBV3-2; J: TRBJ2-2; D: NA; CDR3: CASSPPRGQMTPGSCFF; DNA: NA
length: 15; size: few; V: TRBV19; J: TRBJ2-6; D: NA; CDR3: CASSLTGAGANVLTF; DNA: TGTGCCAGTAGTTTGACAGGCGCTGGGGCCAACGTCCTGACTTTC
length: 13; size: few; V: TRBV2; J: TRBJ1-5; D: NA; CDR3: CASSEEGDQPQHF; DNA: TGTGCCAGCAGTGAAGAGGGTGATCAGCCCCAGCATTTT
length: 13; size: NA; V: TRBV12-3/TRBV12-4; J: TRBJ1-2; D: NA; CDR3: CASSLSGGGGYTF; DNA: TGTGCCAGCAGTTTGTCGGGGGGAGGTGGCTACACCTTC
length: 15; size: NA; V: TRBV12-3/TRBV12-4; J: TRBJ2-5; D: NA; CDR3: CASSPGAMYQETQYF; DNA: TGTGCCAGCAGTCCCGGGGCCATGTACCAAGAGACCCAGTACTTC
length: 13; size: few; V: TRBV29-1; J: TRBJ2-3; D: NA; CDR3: CSVILEDTDTQYF; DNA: TGCAGCGTGATCTTAGAGGACACAGATACGCAGTATTTT
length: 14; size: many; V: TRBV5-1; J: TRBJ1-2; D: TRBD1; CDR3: CASSPLTGDYGYTF; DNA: TGCGCCAGCAGCCCGCTAACAGGGGACTATGGCTACACCTTC
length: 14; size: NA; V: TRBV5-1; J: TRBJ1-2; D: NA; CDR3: CASSLADVAYGYTF; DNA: TGCGCCAGCAGCTTGGCGGATGTTGCCTATGGCTACACCTTC
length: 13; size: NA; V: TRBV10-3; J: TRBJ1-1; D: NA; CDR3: CAISDPWRGQAFF; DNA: TGTGCCATCAGTGACCCCTGGAGGGGCCAAGCTTTCTTT
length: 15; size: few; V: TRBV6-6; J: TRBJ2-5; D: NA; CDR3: CASSSRGTPLETQYF; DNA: TGTGCCAGCAGCTCCCGGGGGACGCCGTTGGAGACCCAGTACTTC
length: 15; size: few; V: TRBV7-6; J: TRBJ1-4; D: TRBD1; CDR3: CASSLTGGRNEKLFF; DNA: TGTGCCAGCAGCCTGACAGGGGGCCGGAATGAAAAACTGTTTTTT
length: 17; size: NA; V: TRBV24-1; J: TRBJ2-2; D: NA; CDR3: CATSETPWAGATGELFF; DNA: TGTGCCACCAGTGAAACCCCCTGGGCAGGGGCTACCGGGGAGCTGTTTTTT
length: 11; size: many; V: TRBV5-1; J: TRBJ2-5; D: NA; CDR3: CASSFGETQYF; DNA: TGTGCCAGCAGTTTCGGGGAGACCCAGTACTTC
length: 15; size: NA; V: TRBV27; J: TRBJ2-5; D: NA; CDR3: CASSLSAGTVETQYF; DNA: TGTGCCAGCAGTCTAAGCGCGGGGACGGTCGAGACCCAGTACTTC
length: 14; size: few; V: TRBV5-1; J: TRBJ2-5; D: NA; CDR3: CASSLAWQRETQYF; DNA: TGCGCCAGCAGCTTGGCTTGGCAGAGGGAGACCCAGTACTTC
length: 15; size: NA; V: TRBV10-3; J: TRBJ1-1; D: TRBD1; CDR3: CAIRGQATDRTEAFF; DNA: TGTGCCATCAGGGGACAGGCTACCGATCGAACTGAAGCTTTCTTT
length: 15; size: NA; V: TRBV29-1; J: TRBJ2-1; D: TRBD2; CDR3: CSVDSPTSGANEQFF; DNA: TGCAGCGTTGATTCCCCGACTAGCGGGGCAAATGAGCAGTTCTTC
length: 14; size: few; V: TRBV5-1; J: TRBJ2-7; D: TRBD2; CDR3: CASSSGGDRYEQYF; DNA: TGCGCCAGCAGTAGCGGGGGGGATCGGTACGAGCAGTACTTC
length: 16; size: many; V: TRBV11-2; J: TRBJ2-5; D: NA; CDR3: CASSLGTGQMLGTQYF; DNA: TGTGCCAGCAGCTTAGGGACGGGACAAATGTTAGGGACCCAGTACTTC
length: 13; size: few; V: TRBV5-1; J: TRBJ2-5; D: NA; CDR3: CASSLAPEETQYF; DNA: TGCGCCAGCAGCTTGGCTCCGGAAGAGACCCAGTACTTC
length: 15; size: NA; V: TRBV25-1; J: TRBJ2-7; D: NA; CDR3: CASSEWNGRAYEQYF; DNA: TGTGCCAGCAGTGAATGGAACGGTCGCGCCTACGAGCAGTACTTC
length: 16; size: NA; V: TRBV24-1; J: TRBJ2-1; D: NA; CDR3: CATSDGWGGDYNEQFF; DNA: TGTGCCACCAGTGATGGTTGGGGGGGCGACTACAATGAGCAGTTCTTC
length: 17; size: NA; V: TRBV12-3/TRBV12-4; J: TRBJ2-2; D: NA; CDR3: CASSNMWGLTNTGELFF; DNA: TGTGCCAGCAGTAACATGTGGGGGCTAACGAACACCGGGGAGCTGTTTTTT
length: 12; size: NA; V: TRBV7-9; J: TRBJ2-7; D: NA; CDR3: CASSLDLNEQYF; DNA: TGTGCCAGCAGCTTAGATCTCAACGAGCAGTACTTC
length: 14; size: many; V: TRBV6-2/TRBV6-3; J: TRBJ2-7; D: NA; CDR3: CASSYSDSSYEQYF; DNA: TGTGCCAGCAGTTACTCCGACAGCTCCTACGAGCAGTACTTC
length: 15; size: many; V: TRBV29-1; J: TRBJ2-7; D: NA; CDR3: CSVSIAREGPYEQYF; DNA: TGCAGCGTCAGCATCGCCAGGGAAGGACCCTACGAGCAGTACTTC
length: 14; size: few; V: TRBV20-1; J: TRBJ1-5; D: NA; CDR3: CSASADPGNQPQHF; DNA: TGCAGTGCTAGCGCAGACCCGGGCAATCAGCCCCAGCATTTT
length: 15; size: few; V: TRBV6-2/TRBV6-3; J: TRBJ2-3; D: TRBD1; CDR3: CASSYPGQGPDTQYF; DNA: TGTGCCAGCAGTTACCCCGGACAGGGTCCAGATACGCAGTATTTT
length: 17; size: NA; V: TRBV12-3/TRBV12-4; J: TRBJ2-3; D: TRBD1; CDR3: CASSFDRQGMKPDTQYF; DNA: TGTGCCAGCAGTTTCGATCGACAGGGAATGAAGCCAGATACGCAGTATTTT
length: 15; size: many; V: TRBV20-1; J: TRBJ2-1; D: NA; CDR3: CSAPPPGRFYNEQFF; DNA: TGCAGTGCTCCTCCTCCCGGCCGGTTTTACAATGAGCAGTTCTTC
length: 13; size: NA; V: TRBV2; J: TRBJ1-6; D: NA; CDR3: CASSGRGDSPLHF; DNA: TGTGCCAGCAGTGGCAGAGGGGATTCACCCCTCCACTTT
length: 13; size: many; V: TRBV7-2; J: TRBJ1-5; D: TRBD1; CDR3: CASGVTGDQPQHF; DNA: TGTGCCAGCGGTGTGACAGGGGATCAGCCCCAGCATTTT
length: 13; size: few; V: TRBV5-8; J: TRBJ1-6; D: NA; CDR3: CASSFAGVEPLHF; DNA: TGTGCCAGCAGCTTCGCAGGGGTTGAACCCCTCCACTTT
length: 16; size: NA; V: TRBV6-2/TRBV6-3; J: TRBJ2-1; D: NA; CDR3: CASSYGAEDRYNEQFF; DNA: TGTGCCAGCAGCTACGGAGCGGAGGATAGATACAATGAGCAGTTCTTC
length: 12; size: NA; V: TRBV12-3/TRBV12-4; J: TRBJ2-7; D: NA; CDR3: CASSSRWYEQYF; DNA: TGTGCCAGCAGTTCGCGGTGGTACGAGCAGTACTTC
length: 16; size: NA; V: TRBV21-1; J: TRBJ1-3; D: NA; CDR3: CASSKAKAISGNTIYF; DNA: TGTGCCAGCAGCAAAGCGAAAGCGATCTCTGGAAACACCATATATTTT
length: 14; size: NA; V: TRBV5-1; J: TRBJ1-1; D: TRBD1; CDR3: CASSSGTGFSEAFF; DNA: TGCGCCAGCAGCTCGGGGACAGGCTTTAGTGAAGCTTTCTTT
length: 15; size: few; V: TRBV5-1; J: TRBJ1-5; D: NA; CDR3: CASSLVGHPNQPQHF; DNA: TGCGCCAGCAGCTTGGTTGGACATCCAAATCAGCCCCAGCATTTT
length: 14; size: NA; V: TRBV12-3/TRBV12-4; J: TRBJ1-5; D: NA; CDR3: CASSPARENQPQHF; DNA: TGTGCCAGCAGTCCTGCCAGGGAAAATCAGCCCCAGCATTTT
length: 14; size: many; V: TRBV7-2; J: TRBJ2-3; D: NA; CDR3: CASSLLQATDTQYF; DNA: TGTGCCAGCAGCTTATTACAGGCCACAGATACGCAGTATTTT
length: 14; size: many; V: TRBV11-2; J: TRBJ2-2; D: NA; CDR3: CASSLVGGTGELFF; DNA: TGTGCCAGCAGCTTAGTCGGTGGGACCGGGGAGCTGTTTTTT
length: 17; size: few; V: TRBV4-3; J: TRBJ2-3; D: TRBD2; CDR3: CASSQGPVVGGTDTQYF; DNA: TGCGCCAGCAGCCAAGGGCCGGTGGTCGGGGGGACAGATACGCAGTATTTT
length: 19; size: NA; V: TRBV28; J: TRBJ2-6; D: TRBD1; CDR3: CASSPHPDRANSGANVLTF; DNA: TGTGCCAGCAGTCCACACCCGGACAGGGCCAACTCTGGGGCCAACGTCCTGACTTTC
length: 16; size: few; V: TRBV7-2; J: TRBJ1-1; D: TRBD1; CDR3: CASSLAPGQGNTEAFF; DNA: TGTGCCAGCAGCTTAGCGCCGGGACAGGGGAACACTGAAGCTTTCTTT
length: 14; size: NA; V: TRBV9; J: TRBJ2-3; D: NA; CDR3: CASSSEGGGDTQYF; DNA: TGTGCCAGCAGCTCGGAGGGGGGTGGAGATACGCAGTATTTT
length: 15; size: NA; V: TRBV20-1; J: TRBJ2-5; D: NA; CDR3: CSARVSWDSQETQYF; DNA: TGCAGTGCTAGAGTCTCGTGGGATTCACAAGAGACCCAGTACTTC
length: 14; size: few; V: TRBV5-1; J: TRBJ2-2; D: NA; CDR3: CATRLGTGTGELFF; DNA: TGCGCCACCCGATTGGGGACGGGCACCGGGGAGCTGTTTTTT
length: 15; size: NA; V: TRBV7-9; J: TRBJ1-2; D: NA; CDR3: CASSPTSGGGYGYTF; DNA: TGTGCCAGCAGCCCAACATCCGGGGGCGGGTATGGCTACACCTTC
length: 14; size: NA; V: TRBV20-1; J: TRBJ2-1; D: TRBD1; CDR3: CSARVQGAYNEQFF; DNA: TGCAGTGCTAGAGTACAGGGGGCCTACAATGAGCAGTTCTTC
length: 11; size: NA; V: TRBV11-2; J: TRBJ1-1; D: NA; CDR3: CASSSLRSAFF; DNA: TGTGCCAGCAGCTCGCTCAGGTCAGCTTTCTTT
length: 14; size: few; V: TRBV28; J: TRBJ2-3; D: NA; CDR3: CASSAPARTDTQYF; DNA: TGTGCCAGCAGTGCCCCCGCAAGAACAGATACGCAGTATTTT
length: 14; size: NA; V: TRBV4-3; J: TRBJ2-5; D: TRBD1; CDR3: CASSASAQGETQYF; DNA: TGCGCCAGCAGCGCCTCGGCACAGGGGGAGACCCAGTACTTC
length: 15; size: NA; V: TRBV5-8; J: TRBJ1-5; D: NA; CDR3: CASSSRVISNQPQHF; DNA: TGTGCCAGCAGCTCTCGGGTTATTAGCAATCAGCCCCAGCATTTT